The TCR beta chain described here comes from a study of blood T cell repertoires in COVID-19. At the level of the study: The United States, Italy and Spain provided the acute and convalescent COVID-19 samples. Sample material is recorded as cDNA or gDNA derived from T cells, B-cell-depleted T cells, or PBMCs.

Per the study methods: Reference gene primer amplification gave nucleated cell count estimates. Measured with immunoSEQ multiplex PCR; TCRdb has only the in-frame clones, and not every one. The V and J calls and clone size were taken over from that table, and D and trimming were inferred from the DNA. Of roughly 500,000 clones in the sample, about 88% were seen once. The CDR3 has 16 amino acids. Trimming shortened V by 0 bases and J by 3 bases, and 13 bases separated the two germline ends. Germline V gives CDR1 SGHRS, CDR2 YFSETQ. What was sequenced was peripheral blood. The sequence derives from a man between 18 and 29 years old with COVID-19, enrolled during active disease. The chain has TRBV5-1 and TRBJ1-5, with D possibly TRBD1 on 6 matching bases. CDR3 sequence (DNA): TGCGCCAGCAGCTTGGGTGACAGGTCAACCAATCAGCCCCAGCATTTT. Translated, it gives CASSLGDRSTNQPQHF.